These T cell receptor beta chains were read from a single sample in a study of CD8+ T cells in alopecia areata. Assay used: immunoSEQ multiplex PCR; TCRdb lists only in-frame clones, some missing. The top ten hold more than 0.85% of the sample, which has hundreds of thousands of clones, 60% seen once. The sequencing here drew on CD4+ T cells sorted from blood, taken at week 52, from a patient treated with tofacitinib. The receptors were sampled from a human donor with alopecia areata. The CDR3 runs from the conserved cysteine through the conserved F or W. D genes are given only for firm matches. The size field is filled for only some rows; it gives once, few, many or a size class.

V: TRBV2
size: .
J: TRBJ2-3
D: .
DNA: TGTGCCAGCAGACCGAACGGCGATACGCAGTATTTT
CDR3: CASRPNGDTQYF

V: TRBV10-3
size: .
J: TRBJ2-7
D: .
DNA: TGTGCCAGCAGTGCACTAGAGTGGTCGGGGGTCGAGCAGTACTTC
CDR3: CASSALEWSGVEQYF

V: TRBV30
size: few
J: TRBJ1-6
D: TRBD1
DNA: TGTGCCTGGAGAGGACAGGGGGCGCGAGGAAATTCACCCCTCCACTTT
CDR3: CAWRGQGARGNSPLHF

V: TRBV29-1
size: .
J: TRBJ1-5
D: .
DNA: TGCAGCGTCACCGGTCGGGGAAGCAATCAGCCCCAGCATTTT
CDR3: CSVTGRGSNQPQHF

V: TRBV14
size: .
J: TRBJ1-1
D: .
DNA: TGTGCCAGCAGCCAAGACTTATCGGGGGTCGCTTTCTTT
CDR3: CASSQDLSGVAFF

V: TRBV4-3
size: .
J: TRBJ2-3
D: .
DNA: TGCGCCAGCAGCCAAGAACCATCCGCCAGGGGCACAGATACGCAGTATTTT
CDR3: CASSQEPSARGTDTQYF

V: TRBV5-4
size: .
J: TRBJ1-5
D: .
DNA: TGTGCCAGCAGCTTGCCCGGACAGAGTCAGCATTTT
CDR3: CASSLPGQSQHF

V: TRBV29-1
size: .
J: TRBJ2-5
D: .
DNA: TGCAGCGTCGGGACCCCACGGATAGAGACCCAGTACTTC
CDR3: CSVGTPRIETQYF

V: TRBV5-6
size: .
J: TRBJ1-1
D: .
DNA: TGTGCCAGCAGCTGGACAGAAGCTTTCTTT
CDR3: CASSWTEAFF

V: TRBV25-1
size: .
J: TRBJ1-1
D: TRBD1
DNA: TGTGCCAGCATCGGGACAGAGCTTTTTGACACTGAAGCTTTCTTT
CDR3: CASIGTELFDTEAFF

V: TRBV6-5
size: few
J: TRBJ2-7
D: .
DNA: TGTGCCAGCGTAAAACCCGGCGGCGAGCAGTACTTC
CDR3: CASVKPGGEQYF

V: TRBV30
size: .
J: TRBJ2-7
D: .
DNA: TGTGCCTGGAGTGTACATGGGTACGAGCAGTACTTC
CDR3: CAWSVHGYEQYF

V: TRBV9
size: .
J: TRBJ2-1
D: .
DNA: TGTGCCAGCAGCGCCGACATAAGGTACTACAATGAGCAGTTCTTC
CDR3: CASSADIRYYNEQFF

V: TRBV2
size: few
J: TRBJ2-3
D: .
DNA: TGTGCCAGCAGTGTTGAAGCCGGGTCAGATACGCAGTATTTT
CDR3: CASSVEAGSDTQYF

V: TRBV2
size: .
J: TRBJ1-4
D: .
DNA: TGTGCCAGCACCACAACACCCGCAACTAATGAAAAACTGTTTTTT
CDR3: CASTTTPATNEKLFF

V: TRBV2
size: .
J: TRBJ2-4
D: .
DNA: TGTGCCAGCAGTGATTCCCTGTCAGTAGCCAAAAACATTCAGTACTTC
CDR3: CASSDSLSVAKNIQYF

V: TRBV7-9
size: .
J: TRBJ2-1
D: .
DNA: TGTGCCAGCAGCCTCATGGGGCCTAATGAGCAGTTCTTC
CDR3: CASSLMGPNEQFF

V: TRBV7-6
size: .
J: TRBJ2-2
D: TRBD1
DNA: TGTGCCAGCAGCTTAGGGGGACAGGGGACCGGGGAGCTGTTTTTT
CDR3: CASSLGGQGTGELFF

V: TRBV10-3
size: .
J: TRBJ1-3
D: .
DNA: TGTGCCATCAGTGAATTGGACCGGATCTCTGGAAACACCATATATTTT
CDR3: CAISELDRISGNTIYF

V: TRBV30
size: few
J: TRBJ2-3
D: .
DNA: TGTGCCTGGGTCCCCGGCGGAGGCGGGACGCAGTATTTT
CDR3: CAWVPGGGGTQYF

V: TRBV5-1
size: .
J: TRBJ2-1
D: .
DNA: TGCGCCAGCAGCTTCGGGAAAGAGGGGCAGTTCTTC
CDR3: CASSFGKEGQFF

V: TRBV29-1
size: .
J: TRBJ2-5
D: TRBD1
DNA: TGCAGCGTTGTACGTTCAGGGGGCCCCCAAGAGACCCAGTACTTC
CDR3: CSVVRSGGPQETQYF

V: TRBV9
size: .
J: TRBJ2-6
D: .
DNA: TGTGCCAGCAGCAAGGACTCTGGGGCCAACGTCCTGACTTTC
CDR3: CASSKDSGANVLTF

V: TRBV5-1
size: .
J: TRBJ2-1
D: .
DNA: TGCGCCAGCAGCTTGGACAGCCAAAGCTCCTACAATGAGCAGTTCTTC
CDR3: CASSLDSQSSYNEQFF

V: TRBV30
size: .
J: TRBJ1-1
D: .
DNA: TGTGCCCGTCAAAAATTACGGGAGCAACGCACTGAAGCTTTCTTT
CDR3: CARQKLREQRTEAFF

V: TRBV25-1
size: .
J: TRBJ1-2
D: .
DNA: TGTGCCAGCAGTGAATTGGGGGGGCGAGGCTACACCTTC
CDR3: CASSELGGRGYTF

V: TRBV30
size: .
J: TRBJ1-1
D: .
DNA: TGTGCCTGGAGTGTATGGGGGGCTCGGGACACTGAAGCTTTCTTT
CDR3: CAWSVWGARDTEAFF

V: TRBV4-2
size: .
J: TRBJ2-3
D: .
DNA: TGTGCCAGCAGCCAAGCGTTACCCAGAGGCAGCACAGATACGCAGTATTTT
CDR3: CASSQALPRGSTDTQYF

V: TRBV20-1
size: .
J: TRBJ2-3
D: .
DNA: TGCAGTGCCCTGCGGTCAGATACGCAGTATTTT
CDR3: CSALRSDTQYF

V: TRBV5-1
size: .
J: TRBJ2-7
D: .
DNA: TGCGCCAGCAGCTCAGCCGGGACTGGGGGAACCTACGAGCAGTACTTC
CDR3: CASSSAGTGGTYEQYF

V: TRBV30
size: .
J: TRBJ1-1
D: .
DNA: TGTGCCTGGAGGGGCCAGGGGAATGGTGAAGCTTTCTTT
CDR3: CAWRGQGNGEAFF

V: TRBV9
size: .
J: TRBJ2-6
D: .
DNA: TGTGCCAGCAGCGTAGGGACAGACCTTGGGGCCAACGTCCTGACTTTC
CDR3: CASSVGTDLGANVLTF

V: TRBV30
size: .
J: TRBJ1-3
D: .
DNA: TGTGCCTGGAGTGGTGGGCAAACAGGGACGTCTGGAAACACCATATATTTT
CDR3: CAWSGGQTGTSGNTIYF

V: TRBV10-3
size: few
J: TRBJ1-2
D: .
DNA: TGTGCCATCAGTGTGGGGGAGATTGGCTACACCTTC
CDR3: CAISVGEIGYTF

V: TRBV29-1
size: .
J: TRBJ1-2
D: .
DNA: TGCAGCGTTGAAGGGACACTAGGCCGTGGCTACACCTTC
CDR3: CSVEGTLGRGYTF

V: TRBV30
size: .
J: TRBJ2-2
D: .
DNA: TGTGCCTGGATCAGGTTTGAATCCGGGGAGCTGTTTTTT
CDR3: CAWIRFESGELFF

V: TRBV7-3
size: few
J: TRBJ2-7
D: .
DNA: TGTGCCAGGCGTAGACACGGGTACTTC
CDR3: CARRRHGYF